The rows below give T cell receptor beta chains drawn from one sample of a study of cytomegalovirus exposure and HLA in healthy donors. Assay used: immunoSEQ multiplex PCR; TCRdb lists only in-frame clones, some missing. The table records 75,000 to 95,000 clones, about 87% of them present only once. Material for sequencing was PBMCs. These receptors all stem from a man younger than 35 in good health and CMV-seronegative. Each CDR3 is given without its conserved first and last residue. The order of the fields is V gene, J gene, CDR3 length, D gene, CDR3 protein. D genes are given only for firm matches.

TRBV18	TRBJ1-2	11	NA	ASSPPAGDGYT
TRBV4-3	TRBJ2-7	13	NA	ASSPQDSPGYEQY
TRBV15	TRBJ1-4	15	NA	ATSRAQPARGGEKLF
TRBV6-5	TRBJ2-7	12	NA	ASSNRDSIYEQY
TRBV5-5	TRBJ2-3	13	NA	ASKGHLASTDTQY
TRBV11-3	TRBJ2-2	10	NA	ASSKRARELF
TRBV7-9	TRBJ1-6	17	NA	ASSFSGGGPGADNSPLH
TRBV9	NA	10	NA	ASYCLHYEQY
TRBV29-1	TRBJ2-5	11	TRBD2	SVELAGGETQY
TRBV7-6	TRBJ2-5	15	NA	ASSLRMRGKGEETQY
TRBV4-1	TRBJ2-7	10	NA	ASSPARGEQY
TRBV6-4	TRBJ2-4	11	TRBD2	ASRARSGNIQY
TRBV5-1	TRBJ2-5	14	TRBD1	ASSLVRDRRQETQY
TRBV28	TRBJ2-2	16	TRBD2	ASSLTVNGRDRTGELF
TRBV27	TRBJ2-3	15	TRBD1	ASSLVRTGASTDTQY
TRBV6-1	TRBJ2-7	13	NA	ASSEVAGSSYEQY
TRBV28	TRBJ2-1	12	NA	ASSLGRVPFEQF
TRBV4-2	TRBJ2-7	11	NA	ASSAGQTYEQY
TRBV6-1	TRBJ1-2	12	NA	ASRGYRTSSGYT
TRBV6-1	TRBJ1-1	12	NA	ASPGLQMNTEAF
TRBV10-2	TRBJ1-1	12	TRBD1	ASSPGQGNLEAF
TRBV4-2	TRBJ1-4	15	NA	ASSQDSDTHSGEKLF
TRBV9	TRBJ1-2	13	TRBD1	ASSGFRTGNYGYT
TRBV7-3	TRBJ1-1	11	NA	ASSFGFASEAF
TRBV11-1	TRBJ2-1	14	TRBD1	ASSSTWDRVYNEQF
TRBV9	TRBJ1-2	13	NA	ASSVEPGFYYGYT
TRBV5-1	TRBJ2-7	12	NA	ASSLGSLSYEQY
TRBV5-6	TRBJ2-6	12	NA	ASRRASGANVLT
TRBV11-2	TRBJ2-2	13	NA	ASRSGTLNTGELF
TRBV25-1	TRBJ2-1	16	TRBD2	ASSGGLAGRRSYNEQF
TRBV19	TRBJ1-1	12	NA	AGSAGLFNTEAF
TRBV7-9	TRBJ2-1	12	NA	ASSLVGYSDEQF
TRBV9	TRBJ1-2	12	NA	ASSSDSDPYGYT
TRBV15	TRBJ2-5	13	TRBD2	ATSFPSGRGETQY
TRBV5-5	TRBJ1-2	9	NA	ASSAGPGYT
TRBV7-6	TRBJ2-3	11	NA	ASSQEEPDTQY
TRBV7-9	TRBJ2-3	12	NA	ASSYTGFTDTQY
TRBV28	TRBJ2-7	13	TRBD2	ASRGWREGSGEQY
TRBV2	TRBJ2-1	12	TRBD2	ASSEGLWGGQQF
TRBV5-4	TRBJ1-1	12	NA	ASSLRPTNTEAF
TRBV5-1	TRBJ2-3	12	NA	ASSPDRKEDTQY
TRBV27	TRBJ2-7	13	TRBD1	ASSGRDRGAYEQY
TRBV6-6	TRBJ2-3	14	TRBD2	ASSYLGGRAGDTQY
TRBV7-9	TRBJ1-2	14	TRBD1	ASSLDNRGLTYGYT
TRBV28	TRBJ1-4	15	TRBD1	ASSPFPLQGAGEKLF
TRBV5-5	TRBJ1-6	12	TRBD1	ASSFRQGNSPLH
TRBV7-2	TRBJ2-7	15	TRBD2	ASSSPASGRIIYEQY
TRBV28	TRBJ1-2	14	TRBD1	ASRSPGQGVNYGYT
TRBV14	TRBJ1-3	16	NA	ASSQDFLVGASGNTIY
TRBV19	TRBJ1-1	10	NA	ASGRVNTEAF
TRBV5-8	NA	12	TRBD1	ASSKDRATSEQY
TRBV28	TRBJ1-4	11	NA	ASSGTTNEKLF
TRBV19	TRBJ2-1	14	TRBD1	ATDRGYALPNNEQF